Listed below are T cell receptor beta chains from one sample, sequenced in a study of cytomegalovirus exposure and HLA in healthy donors. Libraries were prepared by immunoSEQ multiplex PCR; TCRdb keeps only in-frame clonotypes and omits some of them. The data contain roughly 100,000 clones, 70% to 80% of them singletons. Material for sequencing was PBMCs. Receptors originate from a man aged 55 to 70 in good health and CMV-seronegative. Both conserved end residues are part of each CDR3. The order of the fields is J gene, clone size, D gene, V gene, CDR3 DNA, CDR3 protein. D genes are given only for firm matches. Clone size is given for some rows only: seen once, a few or many times, or a class if the clone is expanded.

J: TRBJ1-2; size: few; D: NA; V: TRBV6-6; DNA: TGTGCCAGCAGTTACCGGACAGAGACTGGCTACACCTTC; CDR3: CASSYRTETGYTF
J: TRBJ1-5; size: NA; D: TRBD1; V: TRBV7-9; DNA: TGTGCCAGCAGCTTAGGCCGGGACAGGGACTATCAGCCCCAGCATTTT; CDR3: CASSLGRDRDYQPQHF
J: TRBJ1-1; size: NA; D: NA; V: TRBV6-5; DNA: TGTGCCACTAGGGGGGGATTGAACACTGAAGCTTTCTTT; CDR3: CATRGGLNTEAFF
J: TRBJ1-5; size: NA; D: NA; V: TRBV2; DNA: TGTGCCAGCAGCGACAGTTATCAGCCCCAGCATTTT; CDR3: CASSDSYQPQHF
J: TRBJ1-4; size: few; D: TRBD1; V: TRBV4-1; DNA: TGCGCCAGCAGCCCCTTACAGGGGGCTCGGGAAAAACTGTTTTTT; CDR3: CASSPLQGAREKLFF
J: TRBJ2-1; size: few; D: TRBD2; V: TRBV6-4; DNA: TGTGCCAGCAGTGACGGAGCGGGGAGGGAGCAGTTCTTC; CDR3: CASSDGAGREQFF
J: TRBJ2-7; size: NA; D: TRBD1; V: TRBV6-5; DNA: TGTGCCAGCAGTTACTCAGGGGGCGTGGGCTACGAGCAGTACTTC; CDR3: CASSYSGGVGYEQYF
J: TRBJ2-1; size: NA; D: TRBD1; V: TRBV7-3; DNA: TGTGCCAGCAGCCTGACCGGGACAGGGGACAATGAGCAGTTCTTC; CDR3: CASSLTGTGDNEQFF
J: TRBJ1-1; size: NA; D: NA; V: TRBV7-9; DNA: TGTGCCAGCACGCCTGGACAGACCCGGGACGAAGCTTTCTTT; CDR3: CASTPGQTRDEAFF
J: TRBJ1-2; size: NA; D: TRBD1; V: TRBV7-2; DNA: TGTGCCAGCAGCTTCGACGGGACAGGGGGAAACTATGGCTACACCTTC; CDR3: CASSFDGTGGNYGYTF
J: TRBJ2-3; size: NA; D: TRBD2; V: TRBV4-3; DNA: TGCGCCAGCAGCCCCGGACTAGCGGGGGGGTCAGATACGCAGTATTTT; CDR3: CASSPGLAGGSDTQYF
J: TRBJ2-3; size: NA; D: NA; V: TRBV9; DNA: TGTGCCAGCAGCGTAGAAGACGGGACTAGCACAGATACGCAGTATTTT; CDR3: CASSVEDGTSTDTQYF
J: TRBJ1-6; size: NA; D: NA; V: TRBV19; DNA: TGTGCCAGTGGCCGAGGGGGTTCTAATTCACCCCTCCACTTT; CDR3: CASGRGGSNSPLHF
J: TRBJ2-3; size: NA; D: NA; V: TRBV6-5; DNA: TGTGCCAGCAGTTCCCAGGATAGCACAGATACGCAGTATTTT; CDR3: CASSSQDSTDTQYF
J: TRBJ2-5; size: NA; D: TRBD1; V: TRBV6-6; DNA: TGTGCCAGCAGTCCGGACAGGGGAATAGAGACCCAGTACTTC; CDR3: CASSPDRGIETQYF
J: TRBJ1-5; size: once; D: TRBD1; V: TRBV7-2; DNA: TGTGCCAGCAGCTTAACGGGGACAGAGCCAAATCAGCCCCAGCATTTT; CDR3: CASSLTGTEPNQPQHF
J: TRBJ2-1; size: NA; D: TRBD2; V: TRBV9; DNA: TGTGCCAGCAGCGTTTTAGCGGGGGGGCTATTCTTC; CDR3: CASSVLAGGLFF
J: TRBJ1-2; size: NA; D: TRBD1; V: TRBV7-2; DNA: TGTGCCAGCAGCTCCCAGACAGGGGCGGGTCTAGGCTATGGCTACACCTTC; CDR3: CASSSQTGAGLGYGYTF
J: TRBJ1-1; size: NA; D: TRBD1; V: TRBV4-3; DNA: TGCGCCAGCAAAAGACAGGGGAGTTACACTGAAGCTTTCTTT; CDR3: CASKRQGSYTEAFF
J: TRBJ1-6; size: NA; D: NA; V: TRBV27; DNA: TGTGCCAGCGCCGTAGGGGCGAGGACACCCCTCCACTTT; CDR3: CASAVGARTPLHF
J: TRBJ1-6; size: NA; D: TRBD1; V: TRBV7-2; DNA: TGTGCCAGCGGCTGGACAGGGGCCGTTAATTCACCCCTCCACTTT; CDR3: CASGWTGAVNSPLHF
J: TRBJ1-5; size: NA; D: NA; V: TRBV7-3; DNA: TGTGCCAGCAGCCTCGGAGCTGGGGCAAGGTATAGCAATCAGCCCCAGCATTTT; CDR3: CASSLGAGARYSNQPQHF
J: TRBJ2-2; size: NA; D: NA; V: TRBV13; DNA: TGTGCCAGCAACAACCTCACCGGGGAGCTGTTTTTT; CDR3: CASNNLTGELFF
J: TRBJ1-1; size: NA; D: NA; V: TRBV7-3; DNA: TGTGCCAGCAGCCCGGGACACCGCAGTCTGAACACTGAAGCTTTCTTT; CDR3: CASSPGHRSLNTEAFF
J: TRBJ2-2; size: NA; D: TRBD2; V: TRBV6-5; DNA: TGTGCCAGCAGTTATACTAGCGGGGGGGCCCGGGAGCTGTTTTTT; CDR3: CASSYTSGGARELFF
J: TRBJ2-1; size: NA; D: TRBD2; V: TRBV5-1; DNA: TGCGCCAGCAGTATCCGCGGGGGGGCCCTTGAGCAGTTCTTC; CDR3: CASSIRGGALEQFF
J: TRBJ2-2; size: few; D: TRBD2; V: TRBV4-3; DNA: TGCGCCAGCAGGGACCGGGAGGCCAACACCGGGGAGCTGTTTTTT; CDR3: CASRDREANTGELFF
J: TRBJ2-2; size: NA; D: TRBD2; V: TRBV15; DNA: TGTGCCACCAGCAGCGGAGCGGGGCTGAACACCGGGGAGCTGTTTTTT; CDR3: CATSSGAGLNTGELFF
J: TRBJ2-6; size: NA; D: TRBD2; V: TRBV27; DNA: TGTGCCAGCGCTACCGCGGGAGACTCTGGGGCCAACGTCCTGACTTTC; CDR3: CASATAGDSGANVLTF
J: TRBJ1-1; size: NA; D: NA; V: TRBV7-9; DNA: TGTGCCAGCAGGGCGGGTGGCACTGAAGCTTTCTTT; CDR3: CASRAGGTEAFF
J: TRBJ2-7; size: many; D: TRBD1; V: TRBV7-3; DNA: TGTGCCAGCAGCCCGCCAGGGACAGGGCCCTACGAGCAGTACTTC; CDR3: CASSPPGTGPYEQYF
J: TRBJ1-6; size: NA; D: NA; V: TRBV4-3; DNA: TGCGCCAGCAGCCAAGACAGGGCCTCCTATAATTCACCCCTCCACTTT; CDR3: CASSQDRASYNSPLHF